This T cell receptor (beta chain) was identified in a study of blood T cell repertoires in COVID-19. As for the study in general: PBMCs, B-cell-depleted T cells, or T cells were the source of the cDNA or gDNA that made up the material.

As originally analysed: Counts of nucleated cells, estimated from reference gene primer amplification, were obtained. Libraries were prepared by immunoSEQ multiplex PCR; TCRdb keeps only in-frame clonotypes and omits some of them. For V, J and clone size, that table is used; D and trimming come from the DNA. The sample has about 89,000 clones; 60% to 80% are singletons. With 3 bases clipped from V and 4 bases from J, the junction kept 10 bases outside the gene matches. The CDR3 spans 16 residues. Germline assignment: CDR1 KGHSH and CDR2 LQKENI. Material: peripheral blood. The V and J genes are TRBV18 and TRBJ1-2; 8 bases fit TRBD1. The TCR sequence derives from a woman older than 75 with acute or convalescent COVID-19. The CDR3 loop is CASSPVLGQGSYGYTF. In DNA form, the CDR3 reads TGTGCCAGCTCACCGGTCTTAGGACAGGGATCCTATGGCTACACCTTC.